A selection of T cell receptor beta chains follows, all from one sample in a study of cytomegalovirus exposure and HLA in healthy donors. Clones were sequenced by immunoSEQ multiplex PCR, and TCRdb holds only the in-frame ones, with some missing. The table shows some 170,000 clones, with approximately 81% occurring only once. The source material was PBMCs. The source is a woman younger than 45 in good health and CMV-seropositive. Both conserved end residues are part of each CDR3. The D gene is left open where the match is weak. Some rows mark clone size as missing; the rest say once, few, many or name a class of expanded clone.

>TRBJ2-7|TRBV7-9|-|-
CASSLAGQGQSYEQYF
TGTGCCAGCAGCTTAGCAGGTCAGGGCCAATCCTACGAGCAGTACTTC
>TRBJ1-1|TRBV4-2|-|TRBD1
CASSQVDRGLNTEAFF
TGTGCCAGCAGCCAAGTGGACAGGGGGCTGAACACTGAAGCTTTCTTT
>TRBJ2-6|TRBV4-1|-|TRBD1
CASSQANRGKISGANVLTF
TGCGCCAGCAGCCAAGCTAACAGGGGGAAAATATCTGGGGCCAACGTCCTGACTTTC
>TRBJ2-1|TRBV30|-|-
CACSRGTVKGKFF
TGTGCCTGTTCTCGGGGGACGGTCAAAGGGAAGTTCTTC
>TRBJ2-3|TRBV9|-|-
CASSVSGGLTTDTQYF
TGTGCCAGCAGCGTTAGTGGGGGACTCACCACAGATACGCAGTATTTT
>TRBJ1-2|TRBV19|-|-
CASKGQGGGYTF
TGTGCCAGTAAAGGGCAGGGAGGTGGCTACACCTTC
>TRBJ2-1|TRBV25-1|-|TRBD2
CASSDLAGGDLNEQFF
TGTGCCAGCAGTGACCTAGCGGGGGGGGATCTCAATGAGCAGTTCTTC
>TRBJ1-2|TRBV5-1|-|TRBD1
CASAKAGGAYGYTF
TGCGCCAGCGCCAAGGCAGGGGGCGCTTATGGCTACACCTTC
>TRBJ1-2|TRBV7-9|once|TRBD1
CASSLTGTVIKMGGYTF
TGTGCCAGCAGCTTGACCGGGACAGTGATCAAAATGGGTGGCTACACCTTC
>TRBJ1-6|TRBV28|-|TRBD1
CASSLDRGPGSYNSPLHF
TGTGCCAGCAGTTTAGACAGGGGGCCAGGCTCCTATAATTCACCCCTCCACTTT